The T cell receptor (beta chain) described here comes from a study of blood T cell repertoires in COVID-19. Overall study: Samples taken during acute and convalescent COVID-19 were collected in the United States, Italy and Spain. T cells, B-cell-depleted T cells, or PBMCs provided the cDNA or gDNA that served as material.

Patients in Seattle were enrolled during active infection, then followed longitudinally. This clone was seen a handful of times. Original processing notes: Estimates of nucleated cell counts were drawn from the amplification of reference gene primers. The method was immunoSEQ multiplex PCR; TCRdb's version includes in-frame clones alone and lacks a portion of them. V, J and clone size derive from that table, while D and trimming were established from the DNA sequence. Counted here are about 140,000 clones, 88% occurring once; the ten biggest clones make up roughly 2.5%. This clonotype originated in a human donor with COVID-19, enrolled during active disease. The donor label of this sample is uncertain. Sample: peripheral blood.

CDR3 sequence: CASSSPQVGLYGYTF. The DNA for the CDR3 is TGTGCCAGCAGCTCACCACAGGTGGGGCTCTATGGCTACACCTTC. The chain has TRBV7-9 and TRBJ1-2; tentatively, D is TRBD1 (5 bases). The CDR3 has 15 amino acids. Germline V gene sequence: CDR1 SEHNR, CDR2 FQNEAQ (reference sequence). Between the trimmed V and J ends, which lost 4 bases and 4 bases, there was a span of 16 bases.